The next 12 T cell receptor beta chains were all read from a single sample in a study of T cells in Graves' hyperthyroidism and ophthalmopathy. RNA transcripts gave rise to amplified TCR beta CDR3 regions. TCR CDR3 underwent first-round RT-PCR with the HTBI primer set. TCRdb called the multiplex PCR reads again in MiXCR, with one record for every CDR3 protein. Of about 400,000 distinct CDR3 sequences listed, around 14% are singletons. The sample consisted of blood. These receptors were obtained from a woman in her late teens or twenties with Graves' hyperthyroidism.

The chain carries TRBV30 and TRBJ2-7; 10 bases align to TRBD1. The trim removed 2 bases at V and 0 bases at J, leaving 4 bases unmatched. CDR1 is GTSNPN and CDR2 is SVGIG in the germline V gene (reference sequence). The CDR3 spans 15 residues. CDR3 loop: CAWSSGTGDSYEQYF. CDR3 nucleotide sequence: TGTGCCTGGAGTTCCGGGACAGGGGACTCCTACGAGCAGTACTTC.

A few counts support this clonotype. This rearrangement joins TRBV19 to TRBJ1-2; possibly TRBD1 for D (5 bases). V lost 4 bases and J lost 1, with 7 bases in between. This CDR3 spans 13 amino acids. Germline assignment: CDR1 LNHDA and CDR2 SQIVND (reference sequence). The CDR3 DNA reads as TGTGCCAGTAGTACCGACAGTAACTATGGCTACACCTTC. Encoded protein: CASSTDSNYGYTF.

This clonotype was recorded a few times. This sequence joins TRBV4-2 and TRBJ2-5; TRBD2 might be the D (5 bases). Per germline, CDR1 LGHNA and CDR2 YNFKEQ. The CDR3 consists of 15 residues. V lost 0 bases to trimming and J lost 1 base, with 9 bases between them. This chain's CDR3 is CASSQDRSGQETQYF. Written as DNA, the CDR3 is TGTGCCAGCAGCCAAGATCGAAGCGGCCAAGAGACCCAGTACTTC.

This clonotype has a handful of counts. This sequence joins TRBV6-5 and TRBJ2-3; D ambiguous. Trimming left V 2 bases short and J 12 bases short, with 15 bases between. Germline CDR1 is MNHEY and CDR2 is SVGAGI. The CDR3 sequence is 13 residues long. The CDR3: CASSYRFGPEQYF. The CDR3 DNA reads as TGTGCCAGCAGTTACCGTTTCGGCCCAGAACAGTATTTT.

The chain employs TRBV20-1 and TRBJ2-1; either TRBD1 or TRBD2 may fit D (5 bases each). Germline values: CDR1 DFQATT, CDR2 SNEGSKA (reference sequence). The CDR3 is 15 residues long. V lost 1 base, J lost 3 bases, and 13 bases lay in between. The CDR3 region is CSARGPGPYYNEQFF. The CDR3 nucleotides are TGCAGTGCTAGAGGGCCGGGACCGTACTACAATGAGCAGTTCTTC.

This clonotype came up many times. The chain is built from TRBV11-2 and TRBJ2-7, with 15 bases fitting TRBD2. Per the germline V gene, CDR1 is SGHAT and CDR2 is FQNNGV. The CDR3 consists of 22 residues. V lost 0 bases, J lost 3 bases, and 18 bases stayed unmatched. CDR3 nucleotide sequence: TGTGCCAGCAGCTTAGAGCTCCCCCGGACTAGCGGGAGGGGGATACCAAACTACGAGCAGTACTTC. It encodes CASSLELPRTSGRGIPNYEQYF.

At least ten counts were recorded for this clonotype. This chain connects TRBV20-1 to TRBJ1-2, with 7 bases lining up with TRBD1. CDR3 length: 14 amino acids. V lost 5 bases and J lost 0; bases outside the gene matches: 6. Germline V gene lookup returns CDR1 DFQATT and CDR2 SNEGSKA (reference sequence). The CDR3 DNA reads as TGCAGTGCTGTTCGACAGGGACCTAACTATGGCTACACCTTC. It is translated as CSAVRQGPNYGYTF.

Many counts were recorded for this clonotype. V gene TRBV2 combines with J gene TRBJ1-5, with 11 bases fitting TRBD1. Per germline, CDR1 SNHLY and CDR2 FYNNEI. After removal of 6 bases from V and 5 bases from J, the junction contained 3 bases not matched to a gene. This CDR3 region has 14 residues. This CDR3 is CASRDRGRHQPQHF. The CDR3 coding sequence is TGTGCCAGCAGGGACAGGGGGCGTCATCAGCCCCAGCATTTT.

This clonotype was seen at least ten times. CDR3 nucleotide sequence: TGTGCCTGGAGTGTACAGGCTAGCGGGTCCTACGAGCAGTACTTC. Protein product: CAWSVQASGSYEQYF. The rearrangement uses TRBV30 and TRBJ2-7; 8 bases agree with TRBD2. V was pared by 0 bases and J by 1 base, with 5 bases of the junction left unmatched. Germline CDR1 and CDR2: GTSNPN and SVGIG (reference sequence). The CDR3 consists of 15 residues.

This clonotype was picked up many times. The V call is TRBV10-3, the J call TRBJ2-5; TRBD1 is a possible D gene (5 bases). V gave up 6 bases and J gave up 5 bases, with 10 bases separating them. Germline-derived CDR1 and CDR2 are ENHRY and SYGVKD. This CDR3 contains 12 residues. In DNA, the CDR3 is TGTGCCATCAGCTACAAGGGGGAGACCCAGTACTTC. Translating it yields CAISYKGETQYF.

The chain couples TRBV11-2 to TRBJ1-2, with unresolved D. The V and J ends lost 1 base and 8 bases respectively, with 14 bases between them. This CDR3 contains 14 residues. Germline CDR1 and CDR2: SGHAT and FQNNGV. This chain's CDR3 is CASSLGRPAGGYTF. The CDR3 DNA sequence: TGTGCCAGCAGCTTAGGGAGGCCTGCTGGGGGCTACACCTTC.

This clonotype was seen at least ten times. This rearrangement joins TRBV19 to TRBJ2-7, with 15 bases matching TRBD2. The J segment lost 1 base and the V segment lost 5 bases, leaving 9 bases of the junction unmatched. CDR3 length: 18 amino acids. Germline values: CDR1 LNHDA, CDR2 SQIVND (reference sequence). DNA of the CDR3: TGTGCCAGTAGTCTCACCCCGGGACTAGCGGGAGGATCCTACGAGCAGTACTTC. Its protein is CASSLTPGLAGGSYEQYF.